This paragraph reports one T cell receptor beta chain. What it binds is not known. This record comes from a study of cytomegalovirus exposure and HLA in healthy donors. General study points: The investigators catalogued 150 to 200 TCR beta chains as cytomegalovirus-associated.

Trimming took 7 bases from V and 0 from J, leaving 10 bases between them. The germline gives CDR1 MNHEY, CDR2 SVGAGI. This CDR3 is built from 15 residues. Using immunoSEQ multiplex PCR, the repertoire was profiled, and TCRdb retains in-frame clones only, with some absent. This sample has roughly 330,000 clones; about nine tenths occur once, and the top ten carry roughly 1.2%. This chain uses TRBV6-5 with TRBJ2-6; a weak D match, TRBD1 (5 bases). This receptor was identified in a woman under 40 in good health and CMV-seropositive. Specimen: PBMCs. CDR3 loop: CASNRDSSGANVLTF. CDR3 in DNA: TGTGCCAGCAATCGAGACAGCTCTGGGGCCAACGTCCTGACTTTC.